One and the same sample provided the 4 T cell receptor beta chains below, sequenced in a study of CD8+CD57+ T cells in acquired aplastic anemia. Genomic DNA templated the TCR beta VDJ and CDR3 profiling. Via MiXCR, TCRdb re-called the reads, giving one row per CDR3 protein. The table lists some 190,000 distinct CDR3 sequences, roughly 56% of them singletons. The sample taken for sequencing was sorted CD4+, CD8+, or CD8+CD57+ T cells (not recorded which) from PBMCs. The receptors shown here come from a human donor in good health, serving as a control.

This chain connects TRBV20-1 to TRBJ2-3, with D perhaps TRBD1 or TRBD2 (6 bases each). With 1 base removed from V and 4 bases from J, the gap between germline ends came to 15 bases. In germline, CDR1 is DFQATT, CDR2 SNEGSKA (reference sequence). The CDR3 length is 15 residues. CDR3 bases: TGCAGTGCTAGAGGTGGGGGCGGGGCCCCAGATACGCAGTATTTT. Translated: CSARGGGGAPDTQYF.

J is TRBJ1-4 and V is TRBV7-6; D might be TRBD1 (5 bases). Germline V gene lookup returns CDR1 SGHVS and CDR2 FNYEAQ. This CDR3 has 13 amino acids. Trimming took off 5 bases at V and 8 bases at J, with 12 bases between the two ends. The CDR3 DNA sequence: TGTGCCAGCAGCCCCGTTAGGGGAGAAAAACTGTTTTTT. Translating gives CASSPVRGEKLFF. Drawing the rest from reference TRBV7-6 and TRBJ1-4, the complete variable domain is GAGVSQSPRYKVTKRGQDVALRCDPISGHVSLYWYRQALGQGPEFLTYFNYEAQQDKSGLPNDRFSAERPEGSISTLTIQRTEQRDSAMYRCASSPVRGEKLFFGSGTQLSVL.

This clonotype was detected once. One junction end does not reproduce the germline sequence, and a read error may be involved. The chain joins TRBV9 to TRBJ2-7, with 11 bases fitting TRBD1. Germline CDR1 is SGDLS and CDR2 is YYNGEE. The CDR3 loop spans 13 amino acids. The CDR3 region has the DNA TGTACCAGCAGTACCGGGACAGGGGGCGAGCAGTACTTC. As protein: CTSSTGTGGEQYF.

Remarks on this clonotype: A much bigger clone sits one base away, suggesting this may be a read error. The CDR3 sequence: CAYGGGVGYGYTF. DNA of the CDR3: TGTGCCTACGGAGGGGGAGTGGGCTATGGCTACACCTTC. The V call is TRBV28, the J call TRBJ1-2, with D maybe TRBD1 (6 bases). This CDR3 has 13 residues. Germline V gene data show CDR1 as MDHEN and CDR2 as SYDVKM. V dropped 11 bases and J dropped 4 bases, with 17 bases sitting between them.